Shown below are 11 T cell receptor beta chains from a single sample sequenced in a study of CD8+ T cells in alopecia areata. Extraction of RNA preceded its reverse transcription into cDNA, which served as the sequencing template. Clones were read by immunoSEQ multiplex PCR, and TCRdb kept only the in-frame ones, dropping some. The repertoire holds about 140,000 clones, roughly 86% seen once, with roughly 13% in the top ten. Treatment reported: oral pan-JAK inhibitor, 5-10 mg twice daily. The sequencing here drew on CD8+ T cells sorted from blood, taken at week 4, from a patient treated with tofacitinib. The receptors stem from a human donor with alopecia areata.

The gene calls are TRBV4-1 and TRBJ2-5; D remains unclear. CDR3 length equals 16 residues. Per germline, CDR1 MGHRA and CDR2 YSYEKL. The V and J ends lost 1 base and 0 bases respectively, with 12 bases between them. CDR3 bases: TGCGCCAGCAGCCAAGGCGCGGACGGATACCAAGAGACCCAGTACTTC. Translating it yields CASSQGADGYQETQYF.

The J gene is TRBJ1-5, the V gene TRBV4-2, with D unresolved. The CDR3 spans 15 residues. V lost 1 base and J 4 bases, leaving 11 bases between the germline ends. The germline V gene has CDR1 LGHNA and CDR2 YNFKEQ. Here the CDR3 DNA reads TGTGCCAGCAGCCAAGGGGAGTCTCAGAATCAGCCCCAGCATTTT. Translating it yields CASSQGESQNQPQHF.

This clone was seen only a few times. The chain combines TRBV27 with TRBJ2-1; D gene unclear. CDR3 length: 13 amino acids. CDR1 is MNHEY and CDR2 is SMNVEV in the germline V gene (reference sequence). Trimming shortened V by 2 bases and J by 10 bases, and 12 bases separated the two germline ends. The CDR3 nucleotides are TGTGCCAGCAGTTTACAGGCGAGCCTAGAGCAGTTCTTC. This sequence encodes CASSLQASLEQFF.

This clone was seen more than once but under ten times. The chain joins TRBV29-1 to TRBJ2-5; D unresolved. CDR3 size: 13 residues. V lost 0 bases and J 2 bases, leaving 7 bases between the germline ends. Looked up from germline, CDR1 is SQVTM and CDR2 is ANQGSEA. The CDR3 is CSVEEGYQETQYF. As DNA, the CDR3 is TGCAGCGTTGAAGAGGGTTATCAAGAGACCCAGTACTTC.

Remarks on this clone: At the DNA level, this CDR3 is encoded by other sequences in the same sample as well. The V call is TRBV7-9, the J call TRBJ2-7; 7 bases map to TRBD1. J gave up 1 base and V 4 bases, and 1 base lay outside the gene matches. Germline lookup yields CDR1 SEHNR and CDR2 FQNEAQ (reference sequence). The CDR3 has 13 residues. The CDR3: CASSSGQSYEQYF. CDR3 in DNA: TGTGCCAGCAGCTCGGGACAGTCCTACGAGCAGTACTTC.

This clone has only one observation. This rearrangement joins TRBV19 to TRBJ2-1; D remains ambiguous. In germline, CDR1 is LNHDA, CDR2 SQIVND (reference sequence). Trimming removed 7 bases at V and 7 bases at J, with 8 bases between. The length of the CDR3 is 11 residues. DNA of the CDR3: TGTGCCAGTACCCAAGGAAATGAGCAGTTCTTC. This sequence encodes CASTQGNEQFF. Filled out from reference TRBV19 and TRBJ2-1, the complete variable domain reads DGGITQSPKYLFRKEGQNVTLSCEQNLNHDAMYWYRQDPGQGLRLIYYSQIVNDFQKGDIAEGYSVSREKKESFPLTVTSAQKNPTAFYLCASTQGNEQFFGPGTRLTVL.

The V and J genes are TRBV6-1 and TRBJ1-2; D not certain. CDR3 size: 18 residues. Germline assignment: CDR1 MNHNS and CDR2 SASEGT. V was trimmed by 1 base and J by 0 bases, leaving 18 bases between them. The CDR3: CASSEEAAPNLANYGYTF. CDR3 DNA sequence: TGTGCCAGCAGTGAAGAGGCAGCTCCGAATTTGGCTAACTATGGCTACACCTTC.

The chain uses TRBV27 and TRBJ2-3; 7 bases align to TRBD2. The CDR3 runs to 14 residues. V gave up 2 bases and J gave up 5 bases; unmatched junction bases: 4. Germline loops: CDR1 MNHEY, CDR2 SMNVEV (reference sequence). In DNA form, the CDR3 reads TGTGCCAGCAGTTTAGTCGGCGGGGGAGATACGCAGTATTTT. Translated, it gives CASSLVGGGDTQYF.

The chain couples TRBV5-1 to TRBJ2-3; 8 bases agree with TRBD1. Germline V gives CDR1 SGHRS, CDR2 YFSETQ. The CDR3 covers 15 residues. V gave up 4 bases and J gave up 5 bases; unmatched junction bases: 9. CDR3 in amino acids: CASSPGQGIKDTQYF. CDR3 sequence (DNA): TGCGCCAGCAGCCCCGGACAGGGTATTAAAGATACGCAGTATTTT.

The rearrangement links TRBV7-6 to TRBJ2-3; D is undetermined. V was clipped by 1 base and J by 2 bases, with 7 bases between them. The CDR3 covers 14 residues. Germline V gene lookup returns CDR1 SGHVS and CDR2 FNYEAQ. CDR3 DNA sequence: TGTGCCAGCAGCTTAGTTGGGGACACAGATACGCAGTATTTT. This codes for CASSLVGDTDTQYF.

The CDR3 DNA is TGTGCCTGGAAGGGACAGGGGGCTTACACCGGGGAGCTGTTTTTT. Residues: CAWKGQGAYTGELFF. The chain employs TRBV30 and TRBJ2-2; 12 bases match TRBD1. The germline V gene has CDR1 GTSNPN and CDR2 SVGIG (reference sequence). The J segment lost 3 bases and the V segment lost 4 bases, leaving 3 bases of the junction unmatched. CDR3 size: 15 residues.